This T cell receptor beta chain was recovered during a study of T cell responses to AZD1222 COVID-19 vaccine. Study outcomes and limitations: Females outnumbered males among donors, who were mostly white British; clonal diversity was possibly underestimated.

Here immunoSEQ multiplex PCR was the method, and the copy in TCRdb shows in-frame clones only, minus some. The sample has over 45,000 clones; around 91% are singletons. Trimming took 4 bases from V and 4 from J, leaving 4 bases between them. CDR3 length: 12 amino acids. Analysis merged second doses at about 4 or about 12 weeks. To note about this clone: Its antigen is undetermined.

The sequencing here drew on peripheral blood, taken 28 days after the second AZD1222 dose. The TCR originated in an adult who received the AZD1222 COVID-19 vaccine. This chain connects TRBV12-3 or TRBV12-4 to TRBJ2-2; no reliable D call. In DNA, the CDR3 is TGTGCCAGCAGTTGGGGCACCGGGGAGCTGTTTTTT. Protein sequence: CASSWGTGELFF.